Detailed here is one T cell receptor (beta chain). This clonotype was picked up many times. Its antigen is currently not known. One base away there is no much larger clone; base qualities are not given. The source of the sample is a study of CD8+CD57+ T cells in acquired aplastic anemia (dated by TCRdb to 2016 to 2019). Describing the broader study: A mean of about 3.2 ug of DNA, ranging from roughly 0.2 to 27.4 ug, was extracted from sorted CD4+ and CD8+ cells. For healthy donor samples, the average read count was around 9.8 million for CD4+ cells and around 12 million for CD8+ cells.

TCR repertoires of sorted CD4+ and CD8+ blood T cells from severe aplastic anemia patients and healthy subjects were deep-sequenced in the study. Ficoll-Paque density gradient centrifugation was used to isolate peripheral blood mononuclear cells. Before DNA extraction, CD4+ and CD8+ T cells were sorted with FACS or magnetic beads. Points the paper makes about the study in general: No significant difference in CD8+ Simpson's diversity was found between patients and healthy controls (P=0.060). Although roughly 29 CD8+ CDR3 sequences were shared by patients and controls, these sequences appeared highly expressed in patients and within the immunodominant clones of patients.

TCR beta VDJ combination and CDR3 sequence profiling used genomic DNA as the template. An Illumina HiSeq 2000 was the platform used for TCR repertoire sequencing. Turning to the authors' computational methods: Repertoire assessment relied on Simpson's diversity index, CDR3 size and DJ length profiles, and TRBV/TRBJ rearrangement plots. The most abundant DNA sequence in the deep sequencing data was taken as the immunodominant clone. CDR3 amino acid sequences were checked for sharing across subjects and were also compared against the VDJdb database and published repertoires. TCRdb handled the public reads itself, with Q25 trimming in fastp and clone calling in MiXCR, and kept productive beta chains. Under each unique CDR3 protein, matching rows form one entry showing the most common genes and DNA. These V and J calls are TCRdb output, not the study's own analysis. The sample yields some 190,000 distinct CDR3 sequences; under 55% were counted once. The ten largest clones take up under 3.5% of the sample.

The CDR1 and CDR2 encoded by the germline V gene are SQVTM and ANQGSEA. There are 14 amino acids in the CDR3, from cysteine to phenylalanine inclusive. Just the 42-base CDR3 DNA is kept, in frame starting at base 1. V is pruned by 3 bases and J by 6 bases, leaving 7 bases of the junction without a gene match. This sequence uses TRBV29-1 and TRBJ2-3, and 9 junctional nucleotides match TRBD1. This clonotype was obtained from a human donor in good health. Material for sequencing was sorted CD4+, CD8+, or CD8+CD57+ T cells (not recorded which) from PBMCs. The DNA reads TGCAGCGTTGAGGATCGGACAGGGGCCGATACGCAGTATTTT. Translated, this gives CSVEDRTGADTQYF.